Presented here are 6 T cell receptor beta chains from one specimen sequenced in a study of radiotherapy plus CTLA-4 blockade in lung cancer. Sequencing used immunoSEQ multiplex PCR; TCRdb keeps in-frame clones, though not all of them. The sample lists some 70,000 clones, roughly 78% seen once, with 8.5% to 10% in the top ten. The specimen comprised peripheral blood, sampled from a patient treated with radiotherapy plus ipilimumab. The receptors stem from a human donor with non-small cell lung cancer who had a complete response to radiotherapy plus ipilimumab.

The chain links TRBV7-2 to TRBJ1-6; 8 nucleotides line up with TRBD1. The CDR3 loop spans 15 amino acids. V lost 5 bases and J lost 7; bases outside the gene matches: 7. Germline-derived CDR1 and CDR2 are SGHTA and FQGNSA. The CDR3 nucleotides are TGTGCCAGCAGCCCCTTCGACAGGGGAAATTCACCCCTCCACTTT. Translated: CASSPFDRGNSPLHF.

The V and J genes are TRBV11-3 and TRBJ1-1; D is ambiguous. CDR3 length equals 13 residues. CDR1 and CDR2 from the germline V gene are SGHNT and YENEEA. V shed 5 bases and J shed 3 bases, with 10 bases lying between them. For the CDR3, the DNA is TGTGCCAGCAGCCCCCGGGTTGACACTGAAGCTTTCTTT. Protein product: CASSPRVDTEAFF.

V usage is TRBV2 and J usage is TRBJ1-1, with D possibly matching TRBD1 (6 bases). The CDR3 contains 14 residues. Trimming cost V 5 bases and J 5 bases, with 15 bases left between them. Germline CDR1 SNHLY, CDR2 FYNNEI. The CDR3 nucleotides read TGTGCCAGCAGTCCCGAAGGGGGGAAGACTGAAGCTTTCTTT. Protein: CASSPEGGKTEAFF.

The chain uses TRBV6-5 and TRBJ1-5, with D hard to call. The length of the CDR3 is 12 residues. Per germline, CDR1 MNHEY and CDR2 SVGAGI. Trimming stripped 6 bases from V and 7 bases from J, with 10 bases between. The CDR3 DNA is TGTGCCAGCAGCTCGCCGGGACAGCCCCAGCATTTT. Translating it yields CASSSPGQPQHF.

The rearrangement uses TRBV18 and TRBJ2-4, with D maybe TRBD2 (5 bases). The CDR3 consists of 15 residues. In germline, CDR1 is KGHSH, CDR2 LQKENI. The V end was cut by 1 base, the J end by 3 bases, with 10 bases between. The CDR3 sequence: CASSPRDAGKNIQYF. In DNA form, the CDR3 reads TGTGCCAGCTCACCACGGGATGCGGGCAAAAACATTCAGTACTTC.

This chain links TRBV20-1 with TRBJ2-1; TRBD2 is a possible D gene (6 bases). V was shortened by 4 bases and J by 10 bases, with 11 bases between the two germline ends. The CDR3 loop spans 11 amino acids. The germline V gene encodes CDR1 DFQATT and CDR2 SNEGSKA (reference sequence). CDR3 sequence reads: CSATGSGEQFF. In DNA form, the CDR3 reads TGCAGTGCTACGGGGAGCGGGGAGCAGTTCTTC.